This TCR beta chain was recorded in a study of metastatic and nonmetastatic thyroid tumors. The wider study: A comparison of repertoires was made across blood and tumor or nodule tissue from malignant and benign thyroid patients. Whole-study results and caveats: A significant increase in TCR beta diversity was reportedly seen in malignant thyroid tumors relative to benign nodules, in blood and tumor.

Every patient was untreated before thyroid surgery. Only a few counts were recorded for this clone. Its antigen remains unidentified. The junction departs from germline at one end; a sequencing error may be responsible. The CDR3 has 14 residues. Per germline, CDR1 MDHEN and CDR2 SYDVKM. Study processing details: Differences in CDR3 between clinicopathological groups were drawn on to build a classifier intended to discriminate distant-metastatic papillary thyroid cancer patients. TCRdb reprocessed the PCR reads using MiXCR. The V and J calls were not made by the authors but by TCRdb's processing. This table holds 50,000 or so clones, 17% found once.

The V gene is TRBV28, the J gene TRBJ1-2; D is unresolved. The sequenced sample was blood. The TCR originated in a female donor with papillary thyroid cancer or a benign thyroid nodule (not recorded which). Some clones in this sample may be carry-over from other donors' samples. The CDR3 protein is CASSLRGATYVYTF. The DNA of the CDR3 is TGTGCCAGCAGTTTACGGGGAGCTACCTATGTCTACACCTTC.